Listed below are T cell receptor beta chains from one sample, sequenced in a study of cytomegalovirus exposure and HLA in healthy donors. Libraries were prepared by immunoSEQ multiplex PCR; TCRdb keeps only in-frame clonotypes and omits some of them. The table has roughly 160,000 clones, roughly 80% seen once. Sequencing input: PBMCs. These receptor sequences come from a man aged 30-40 years in good health and CMV-seropositive. Both conserved end residues are part of each CDR3. D genes are given only for firm matches. Size tells how often a clone was seen (once, few, many) or the class of an expanded clone, and some rows leave it out.

cdr3_nt cdr3_aa clone_size d_call j_call v_call
TGTGCCAGCACCCCAATGGCGGGGTTCCGGGAGACCCAGTACTTC CASTPMAGFRETQYF - - TRBJ2-5 TRBV6-1
TGTGCCAGCAGCTTACAGGGAAACACCATATATTTT CASSLQGNTIYF - - TRBJ1-3 TRBV5-5
TGTGCCAGCAGCTCTACAGGGGGCAATGAGCAGTTCTTC CASSSTGGNEQFF - TRBD1 TRBJ2-1 TRBV7-3
TGTGCCGGAGGAGGAGTTTATGGCTACACCTTC CAGGGVYGYTF - - TRBJ1-2 TRBV28
TGCGCCAGCAGCTCCGACAGTTCCTACGAGCAGTACTTC CASSSDSSYEQYF - - TRBJ2-7 TRBV5-1
TGTGCCAGCAGCTTGAGGACAGCCTACGAGCAGTACTTC CASSLRTAYEQYF - - TRBJ2-7 TRBV7-2
TGTGCCAGCAGCTTAGCTGGGGAGGACGAGCAGTACTTC CASSLAGEDEQYF - - TRBJ2-7 TRBV7-6
TGTGCCAGCAGTGATGGGACTAGCGGGGTTGAGACCCAGTACTTC CASSDGTSGVETQYF few TRBD2 TRBJ2-5 TRBV2
TGTGCCAGCAGTGGGAGGGACGACCGCACAGATACGCAGTATTTT CASSGRDDRTDTQYF - - TRBJ2-3 TRBV2
TGCGCCAGCAGCCCCCGGGACAGTTACGAGCAGTACTTC CASSPRDSYEQYF - TRBD1 TRBJ2-7 TRBV4-1
TGTGCCAGCAGACAACGGGTGAACACCGGGGAGCTGTTTTTT CASRQRVNTGELFF - - TRBJ2-2 TRBV7-3
TGTGCCAGTAGGCGGACTAGCGGGGAGGCAGAGACCCAGTACTTC CASRRTSGEAETQYF - TRBD2 TRBJ2-5 TRBV19
TGTGCCAGCAGTGAGCAGGGGGGTAGCAATCAGCCCCAGCATTTT CASSEQGGSNQPQHF - TRBD1 TRBJ1-5 TRBV2
TGTGCCAGCAGTTACTCAGGACAGGTACCTGGAAACACCATATATTTT CASSYSGQVPGNTIYF - TRBD1 TRBJ1-3 TRBV6-5
TGTGCCAGCAGTTTATCCCAGGGCGGCTCGGATAATTCACCCCTCCACTTT CASSLSQGGSDNSPLHF few - TRBJ1-6 TRBV28
TGTGCCAGCAGCTGGGGCCCCGGGGGGGCTTCCTACGAGCAGTACTTC CASSWGPGGASYEQYF - TRBD2 TRBJ2-7 TRBV5-6
TGCAGTGCTACTGCGGGGGAGACCCAGTACTTC CSATAGETQYF - - TRBJ2-5 TRBV20-1
TGCGCCAGCAGTAGGACGGGGGACAATCAGCCCCAGCATTTT CASSRTGDNQPQHF - - TRBJ1-5 TRBV10-1
TGTGCCAGCAGCACCGAAGGGGGCAGCGAAAAACTGTTTTTT CASSTEGGSEKLFF - TRBD1 TRBJ1-4 TRBV9
TGTGCCAGCAGGAGGGAGCCCTACGAGCAGTACTTC CASRREPYEQYF - - TRBJ2-7 TRBV6-1
TGTGCCAGTAGTCCTAGGACAGGGGGCACAGATACGCAGTATTTT CASSPRTGGTDTQYF few TRBD1 TRBJ2-3 TRBV19
TGTGCCTGGAGGCCAGGACAGAAATTCCAACTGTTTTTT CAWRPGQKFQLFF - - TRBJ1-4 TRBV30